Below are 14 T cell receptor beta chains sequenced from a single sample in a study of T cells after yellow fever vaccination. TCRdb re-analysed the 5' RACE reads in MiXCR, keeping a single row per CDR3 protein. Here the sample spans some 220,000 distinct CDR3 sequences, roughly 3.3% being singletons. The material was CD4+ T cells sorted from PBMCs, obtained 10 days after the yellow fever booster vaccination. The receptors derive from a man younger than 35 who received the YFV17D yellow fever vaccine.

Many counts were recorded for this clonotype. The chain combines TRBV5-1 with TRBJ2-1; D is perhaps TRBD2 (5 bases). The CDR3 runs to 13 residues. V lost 4 bases, J lost 7 bases, and 12 bases lay in between. Germline values: CDR1 SGHRS, CDR2 YFSETQ. The DNA of the CDR3 is TGCGCCAGCAGCGCCGGACTGGGGAATGAGCAGTTCTTC. This sequence encodes CASSAGLGNEQFF.

This clonotype was detected a few times. The chain recombines TRBV6-1 with TRBJ2-6; D is undetermined. The germline V gene encodes CDR1 MNHNS and CDR2 SASEGT. The CDR3 consists of 14 residues. V lost 5 bases and J 5 bases, leaving 10 bases between the germline ends. The CDR3 DNA is TGTGCCAGCAGTTCACAGTCCTGGGCCAACGTCCTGACTTTC. Residues: CASSSQSWANVLTF.

This clonotype was picked up many times. This chain joins TRBV20-1 and TRBJ1-5; maybe TRBD1 (6 bases). This CDR3 region has 13 residues. The V end lost 5 bases, the J end lost 5 bases, and 13 bases lay between the germline ends. Germline V CDR1 and CDR2: DFQATT, SNEGSKA (reference sequence). The DNA for the CDR3 is TGCAGTGCTCTGGACAGCCCGGATCAGCCCCAGCATTTT. Protein: CSALDSPDQPQHF.

About this clonotype: Just one base apart from a much larger clone, this may be a read error. This sequence joins TRBV5-4 and TRBJ1-5; TRBD1 aligns across 12 bases. The CDR3 runs 15 residues. Germline CDR1 is SGHNT and CDR2 is YYREEE (reference sequence). The chain's CDR3 is CASSSGTGGNQPRHF. The CDR3 nucleotides read TGTGCCAGCAGCTCCGGGACAGGGGGCAATCAGCCCCGGCATTTT.

In its sample, this clonotype was seen a few times. The chain has TRBV20-1 and TRBJ2-7; maybe TRBD1 (6 bases). The germline gives CDR1 DFQATT, CDR2 SNEGSKA (reference sequence). The germline V and J ends were trimmed by 3 bases and 4 bases, with 13 bases remaining between them. The CDR3 consists of 13 residues. The CDR3 loop reads CSASQRGLYEQYF. The CDR3 DNA is TGCAGTGCTAGCCAAAGGGGGTTGTACGAGCAGTACTTC.

The chain employs TRBV4-3 and TRBJ1-6, with D perhaps matching TRBD1 (6 bases). V was clipped by 3 bases and J by 10 bases, with 10 bases between them. The CDR3 length is 13 residues. The germline gives CDR1 LGHNA, CDR2 YSLEER. Written as DNA, the CDR3 is TGCGCCAGCAGCCATGAGGGGGTCTCACCCCTCCACTTT. Translated: CASSHEGVSPLHF.

As to this clonotype: A much larger clone lies one base from this, so it may be a read error. A read error is likely, as this CDR3 ends without the conserved phenylalanine or tryptophan. This chain connects TRBV11-2 to TRBJ2-7; D might be TRBD1 (6 bases). Germline loops: CDR1 SGHAT, CDR2 FQNNGV. V was clipped by 4 bases and J by 4 bases, with 17 bases between them. CDR3 length: 15 amino acids. CDR3 in amino acids: CASSYRYRARYEQYI. Here the CDR3 DNA reads TGTGCCAGCAGCTACAGATACAGGGCACGTTACGAGCAGTACATC.

Only a few counts were recorded for this clonotype. V gene TRBV4-1 combines with J gene TRBJ2-2; D is undetermined. Looked up from germline, CDR1 is MGHRA and CDR2 is YSYEKL. V lost 3 bases and J lost 4, with 15 bases in between. This CDR3 has 16 amino acids. The CDR3 DNA reads TGCGCCAGCAGCCAGGCTGATCTAGTGGTCACCGGGGAGCTGTTTTTT. It translates to CASSQADLVVTGELFF.

This clonotype has a handful of counts. This sequence joins TRBV4-3 and TRBJ2-2; D uncertain. The germline V gene encodes CDR1 LGHNA and CDR2 YSLEER. The V end lost 0 bases, the J end lost 5 bases, and 4 bases lay between the germline ends. There are 13 residues in the CDR3. The CDR3 DNA reads TGCGCCAGCAGCCAAGATCCTACCGGGGAGCTGTTTTTT. As protein: CASSQDPTGELFF.

V usage is TRBV7-3 and J usage is TRBJ1-1; no firm D call. The CDR3 loop spans 17 amino acids. Trimming took 2 bases from V and 5 from J, leaving 21 bases between them. CDR1 is SGHTA and CDR2 is FQGTGA in the germline V gene. CDR3 sequence reads: CASSLAPGVLGRTEAFF. CDR3 DNA sequence: TGTGCCAGCAGCTTAGCCCCCGGGGTGCTGGGCAGAACTGAAGCTTTCTTT. Full variable domain (rest looked up from reference TRBV7-3 and TRBJ1-1): GAGVSQTPSNKVTEKGKYVELRCDPISGHTALYWYRQSLGQGPEFLIYFQGTGAADDSGLPNDRFFAVRPEGSVSTLKIQRTERGDSAVYLCASSLAPGVLGRTEAFFGQGTRLTVV.

This clonotype was recorded a few times. The J gene is TRBJ1-3, the V gene TRBV4-2; 7 bases are shared with TRBD1. The J segment lost 1 base and the V segment lost 0 bases, leaving 6 bases of the junction unmatched. CDR1 is LGHNA and CDR2 is YNFKEQ in the germline V gene. CDR3 size: 17 residues. CDR3 amino acids: CASSQDRAGGSGNTIYF. DNA of the CDR3: TGTGCCAGCAGCCAAGATCGGGCAGGGGGTTCTGGAAACACCATATATTTT.

The gene calls are TRBV7-2 and TRBJ1-1, with 7 bases that match TRBD1. CDR1 is SGHTA and CDR2 is FQGNSA in the germline V gene. The CDR3 has 14 amino acids. V was pared by 1 base and J by 5 bases, with 4 bases of the junction left unmatched. In DNA, the CDR3 is TGTGCCAGCAGCTTAGTAACAGGGGCGACTGAAGCTTTCTTT. This sequence encodes CASSLVTGATEAFF.

This clonotype was counted between two and nine times. The rearrangement joins TRBV10-3 to TRBJ1-1; D might be TRBD1 (5 bases). The CDR3 is made up of 14 amino acids. Germline V gene data show CDR1 as ENHRY and CDR2 as SYGVKD. The ends were cut back, 1 base at V and 3 bases at J, with 9 bases in the middle. CDR3 protein: CAISEWGIDTEAFF. The CDR3 DNA reads as TGTGCCATCAGTGAGTGGGGGATAGACACTGAAGCTTTCTTT.

The V and J genes are TRBV5-4 and TRBJ2-5, with D perhaps matching TRBD1 or TRBD2 (5 bases each). Deletions cut 4 bases from V and 2 bases from J, with 18 bases between. Germline lookup yields CDR1 SGHNT and CDR2 YYREEE (reference sequence). The CDR3 totals 16 residues. CDR3 residues: CASSRSLEGRQETQYF. DNA for the CDR3: TGTGCCAGCAGCCGGAGTCTTGAGGGACGGCAAGAGACCCAGTACTTC.